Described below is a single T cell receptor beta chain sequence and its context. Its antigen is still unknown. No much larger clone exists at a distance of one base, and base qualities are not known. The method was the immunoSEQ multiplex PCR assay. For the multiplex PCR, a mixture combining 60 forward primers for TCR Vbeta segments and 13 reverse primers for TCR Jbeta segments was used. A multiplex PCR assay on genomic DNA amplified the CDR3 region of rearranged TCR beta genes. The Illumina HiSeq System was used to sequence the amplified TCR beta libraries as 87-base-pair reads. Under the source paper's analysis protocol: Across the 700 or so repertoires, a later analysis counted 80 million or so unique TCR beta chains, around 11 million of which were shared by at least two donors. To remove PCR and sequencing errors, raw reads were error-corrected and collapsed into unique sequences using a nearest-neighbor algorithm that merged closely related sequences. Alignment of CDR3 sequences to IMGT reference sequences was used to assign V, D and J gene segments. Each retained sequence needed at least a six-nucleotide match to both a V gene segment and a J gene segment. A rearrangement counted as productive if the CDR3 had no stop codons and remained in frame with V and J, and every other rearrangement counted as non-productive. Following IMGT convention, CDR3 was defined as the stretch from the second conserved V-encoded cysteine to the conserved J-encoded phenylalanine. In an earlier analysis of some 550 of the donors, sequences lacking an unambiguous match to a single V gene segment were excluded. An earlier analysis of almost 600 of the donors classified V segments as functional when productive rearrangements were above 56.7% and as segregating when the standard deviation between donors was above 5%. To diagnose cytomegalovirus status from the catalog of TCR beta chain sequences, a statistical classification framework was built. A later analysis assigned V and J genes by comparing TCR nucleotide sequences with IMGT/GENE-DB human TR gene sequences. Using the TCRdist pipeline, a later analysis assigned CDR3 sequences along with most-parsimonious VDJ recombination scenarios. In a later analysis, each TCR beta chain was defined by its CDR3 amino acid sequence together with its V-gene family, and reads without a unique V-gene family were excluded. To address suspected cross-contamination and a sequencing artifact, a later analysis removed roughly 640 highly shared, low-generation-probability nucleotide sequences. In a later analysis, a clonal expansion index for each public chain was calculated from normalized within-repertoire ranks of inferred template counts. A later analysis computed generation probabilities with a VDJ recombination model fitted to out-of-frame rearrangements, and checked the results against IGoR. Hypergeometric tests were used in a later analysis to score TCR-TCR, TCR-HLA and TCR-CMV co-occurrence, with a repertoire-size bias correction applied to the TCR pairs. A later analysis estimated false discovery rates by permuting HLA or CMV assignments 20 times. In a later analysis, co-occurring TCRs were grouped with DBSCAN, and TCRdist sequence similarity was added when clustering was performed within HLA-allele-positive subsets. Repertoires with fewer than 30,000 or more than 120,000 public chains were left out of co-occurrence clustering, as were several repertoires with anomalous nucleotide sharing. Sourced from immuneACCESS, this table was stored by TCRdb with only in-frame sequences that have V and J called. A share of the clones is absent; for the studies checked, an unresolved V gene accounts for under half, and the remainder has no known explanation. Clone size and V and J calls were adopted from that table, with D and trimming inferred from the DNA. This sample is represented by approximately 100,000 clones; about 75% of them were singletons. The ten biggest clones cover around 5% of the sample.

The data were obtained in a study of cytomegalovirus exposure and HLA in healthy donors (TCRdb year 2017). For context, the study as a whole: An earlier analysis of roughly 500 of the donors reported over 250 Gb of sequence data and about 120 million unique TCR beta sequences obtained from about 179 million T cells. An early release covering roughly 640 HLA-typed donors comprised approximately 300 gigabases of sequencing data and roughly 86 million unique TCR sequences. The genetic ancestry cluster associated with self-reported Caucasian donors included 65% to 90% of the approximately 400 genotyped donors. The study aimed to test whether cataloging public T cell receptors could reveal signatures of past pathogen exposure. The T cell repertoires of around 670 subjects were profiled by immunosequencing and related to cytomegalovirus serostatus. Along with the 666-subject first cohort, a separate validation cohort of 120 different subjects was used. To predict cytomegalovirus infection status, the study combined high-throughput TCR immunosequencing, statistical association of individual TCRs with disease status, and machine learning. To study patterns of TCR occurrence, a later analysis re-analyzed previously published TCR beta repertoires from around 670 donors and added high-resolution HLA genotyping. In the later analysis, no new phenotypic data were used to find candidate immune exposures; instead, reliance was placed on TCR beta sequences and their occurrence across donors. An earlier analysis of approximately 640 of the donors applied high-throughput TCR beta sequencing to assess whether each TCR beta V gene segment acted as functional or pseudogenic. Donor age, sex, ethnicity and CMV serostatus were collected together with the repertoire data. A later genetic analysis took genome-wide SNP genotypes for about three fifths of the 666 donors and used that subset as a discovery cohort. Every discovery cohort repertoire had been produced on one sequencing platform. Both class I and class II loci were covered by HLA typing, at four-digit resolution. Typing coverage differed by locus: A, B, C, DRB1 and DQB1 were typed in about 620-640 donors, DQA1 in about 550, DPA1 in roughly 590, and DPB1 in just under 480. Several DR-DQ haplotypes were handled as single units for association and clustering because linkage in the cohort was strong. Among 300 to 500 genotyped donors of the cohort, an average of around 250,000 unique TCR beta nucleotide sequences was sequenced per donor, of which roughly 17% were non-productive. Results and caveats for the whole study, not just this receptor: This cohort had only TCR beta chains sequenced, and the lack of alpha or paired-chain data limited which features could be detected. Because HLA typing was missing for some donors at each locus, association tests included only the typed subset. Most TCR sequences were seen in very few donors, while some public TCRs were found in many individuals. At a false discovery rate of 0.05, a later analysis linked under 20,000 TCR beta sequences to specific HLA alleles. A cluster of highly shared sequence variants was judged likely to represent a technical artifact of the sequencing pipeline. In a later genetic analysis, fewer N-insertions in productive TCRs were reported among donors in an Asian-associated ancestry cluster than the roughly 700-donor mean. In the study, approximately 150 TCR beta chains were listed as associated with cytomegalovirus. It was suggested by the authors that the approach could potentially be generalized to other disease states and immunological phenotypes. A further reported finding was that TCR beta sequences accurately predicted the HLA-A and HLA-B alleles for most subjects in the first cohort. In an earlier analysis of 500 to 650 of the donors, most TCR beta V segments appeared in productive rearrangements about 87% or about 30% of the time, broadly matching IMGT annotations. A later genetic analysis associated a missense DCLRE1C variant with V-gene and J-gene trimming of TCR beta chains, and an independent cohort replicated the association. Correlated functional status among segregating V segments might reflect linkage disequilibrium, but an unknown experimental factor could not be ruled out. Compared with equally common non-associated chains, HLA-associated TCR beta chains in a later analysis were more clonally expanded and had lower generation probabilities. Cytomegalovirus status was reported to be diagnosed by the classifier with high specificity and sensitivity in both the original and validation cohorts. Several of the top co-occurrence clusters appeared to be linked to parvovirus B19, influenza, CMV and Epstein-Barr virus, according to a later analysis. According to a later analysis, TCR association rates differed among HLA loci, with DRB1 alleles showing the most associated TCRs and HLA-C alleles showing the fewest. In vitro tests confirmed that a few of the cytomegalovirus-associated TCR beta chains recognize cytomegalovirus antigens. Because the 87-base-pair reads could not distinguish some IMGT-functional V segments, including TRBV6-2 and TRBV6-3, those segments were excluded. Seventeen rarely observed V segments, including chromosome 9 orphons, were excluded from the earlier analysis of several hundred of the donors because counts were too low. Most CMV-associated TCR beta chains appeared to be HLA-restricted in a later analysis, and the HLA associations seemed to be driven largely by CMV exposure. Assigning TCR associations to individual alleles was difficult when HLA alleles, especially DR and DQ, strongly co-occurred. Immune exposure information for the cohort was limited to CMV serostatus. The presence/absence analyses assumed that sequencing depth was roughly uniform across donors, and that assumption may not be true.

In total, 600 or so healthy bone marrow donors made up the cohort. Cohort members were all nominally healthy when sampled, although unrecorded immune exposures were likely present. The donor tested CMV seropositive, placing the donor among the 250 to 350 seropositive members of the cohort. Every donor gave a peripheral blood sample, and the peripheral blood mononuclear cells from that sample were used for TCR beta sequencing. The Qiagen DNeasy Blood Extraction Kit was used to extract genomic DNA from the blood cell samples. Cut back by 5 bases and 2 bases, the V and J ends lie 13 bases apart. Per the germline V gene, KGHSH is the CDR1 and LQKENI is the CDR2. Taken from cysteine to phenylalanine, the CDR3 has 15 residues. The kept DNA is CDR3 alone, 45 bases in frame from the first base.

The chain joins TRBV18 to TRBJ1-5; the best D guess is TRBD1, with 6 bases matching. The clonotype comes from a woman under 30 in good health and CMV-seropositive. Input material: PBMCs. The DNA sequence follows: TGTGCCAGCTCATCAAACAGGGCTGGCAATCAGCCCCAGCATTTT. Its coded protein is CASSSNRAGNQPQHF. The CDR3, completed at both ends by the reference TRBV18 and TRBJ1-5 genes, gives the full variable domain NAGVMQNPRHLVRRRGQEARLRCSPMKGHSHVYWYRQLPEEGLKFMVYLQKENIIDESGMPKERFSAEFPKEGPSILRIQQVVRGDSAAYFCASSSNRAGNQPQHFGDGTRLSIL.